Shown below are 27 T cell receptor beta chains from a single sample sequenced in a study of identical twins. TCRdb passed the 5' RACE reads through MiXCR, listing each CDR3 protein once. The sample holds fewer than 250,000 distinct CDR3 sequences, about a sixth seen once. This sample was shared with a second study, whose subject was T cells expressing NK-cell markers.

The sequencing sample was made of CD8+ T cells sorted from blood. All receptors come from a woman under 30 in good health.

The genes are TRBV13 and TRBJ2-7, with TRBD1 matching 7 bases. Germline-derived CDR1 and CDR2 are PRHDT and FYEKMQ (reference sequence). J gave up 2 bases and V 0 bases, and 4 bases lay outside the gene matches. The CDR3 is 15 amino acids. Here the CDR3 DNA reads TGTGCCAGCAGCTTAGGAGGGGACAGCCCCTACGAGCAGTACTTC. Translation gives CASSLGGDSPYEQYF.

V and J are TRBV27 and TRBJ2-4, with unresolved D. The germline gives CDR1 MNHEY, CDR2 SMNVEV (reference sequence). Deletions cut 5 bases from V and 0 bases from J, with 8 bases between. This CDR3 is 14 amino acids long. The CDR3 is CASSPLTAKNIQYF. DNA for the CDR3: TGTGCCAGCAGTCCCCTAACAGCCAAAAACATTCAGTACTTC.

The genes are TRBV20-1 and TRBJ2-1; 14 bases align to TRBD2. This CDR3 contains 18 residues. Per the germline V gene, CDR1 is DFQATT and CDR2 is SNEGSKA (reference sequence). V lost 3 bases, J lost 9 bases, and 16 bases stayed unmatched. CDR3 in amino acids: CSARATSGRADIQVEQFF. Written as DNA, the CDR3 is TGCAGTGCTAGGGCGACTAGCGGGAGGGCCGACATCCAAGTTGAGCAGTTCTTC.

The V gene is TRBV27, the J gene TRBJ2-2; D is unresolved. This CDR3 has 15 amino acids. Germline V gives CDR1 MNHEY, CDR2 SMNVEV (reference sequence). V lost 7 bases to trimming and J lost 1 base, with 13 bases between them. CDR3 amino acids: CASTLGGVNTGELFF. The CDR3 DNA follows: TGTGCCAGCACCCTCGGTGGGGTGAACACCGGGGAGCTGTTTTTT.

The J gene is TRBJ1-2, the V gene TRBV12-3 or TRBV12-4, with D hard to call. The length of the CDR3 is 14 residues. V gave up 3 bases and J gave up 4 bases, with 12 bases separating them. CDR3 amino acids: CASSFGRVGYGYTF. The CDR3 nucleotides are TGTGCCAGCAGTTTTGGGAGGGTCGGCTATGGCTACACCTTC.

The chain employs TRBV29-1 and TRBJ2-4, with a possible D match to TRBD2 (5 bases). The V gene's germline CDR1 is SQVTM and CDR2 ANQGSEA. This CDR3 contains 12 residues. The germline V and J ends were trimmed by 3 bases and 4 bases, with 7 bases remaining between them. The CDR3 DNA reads TGCAGCGTTGAGGGAGAGAAAAACATTCAGTACTTC. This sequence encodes CSVEGEKNIQYF.

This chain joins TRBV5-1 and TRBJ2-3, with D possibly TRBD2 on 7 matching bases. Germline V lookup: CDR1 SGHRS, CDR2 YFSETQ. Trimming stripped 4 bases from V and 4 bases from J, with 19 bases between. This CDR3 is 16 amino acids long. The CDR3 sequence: CASSPRGAGVADTQYF. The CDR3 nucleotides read TGCGCCAGCAGCCCTCGGGGGGCAGGGGTCGCAGATACGCAGTATTTT.

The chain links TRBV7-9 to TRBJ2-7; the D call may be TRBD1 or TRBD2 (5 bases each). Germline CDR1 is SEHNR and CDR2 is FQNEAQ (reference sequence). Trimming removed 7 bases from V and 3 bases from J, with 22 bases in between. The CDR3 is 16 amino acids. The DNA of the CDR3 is TGTGCCAGCACCCCTCCCCGGGGTGGGGCTAGCTACGAGCAGTACTTC. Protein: CASTPPRGGASYEQYF.

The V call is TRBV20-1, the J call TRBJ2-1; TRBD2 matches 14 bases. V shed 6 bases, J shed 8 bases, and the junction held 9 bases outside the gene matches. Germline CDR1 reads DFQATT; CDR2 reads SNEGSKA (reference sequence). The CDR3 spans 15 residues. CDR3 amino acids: CSARLTSGRGDEQFF. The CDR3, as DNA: TGCAGTGCGCGTCTGACTAGCGGGAGGGGGGATGAGCAGTTCTTC.

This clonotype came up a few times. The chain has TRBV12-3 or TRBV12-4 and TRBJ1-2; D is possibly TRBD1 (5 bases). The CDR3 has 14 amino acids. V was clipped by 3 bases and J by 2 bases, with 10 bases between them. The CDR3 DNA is TGTGCCAGCAGTTTTTCCAGGGCCAACTATGGCTACACCTTC. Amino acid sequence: CASSFSRANYGYTF.

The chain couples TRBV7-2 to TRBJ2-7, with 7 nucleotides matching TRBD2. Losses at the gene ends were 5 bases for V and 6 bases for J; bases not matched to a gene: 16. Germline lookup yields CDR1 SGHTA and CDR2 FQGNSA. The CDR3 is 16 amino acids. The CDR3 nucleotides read TGTGCCAGCAGCCCCAAGACTAGCTCAAGACTGGCCGAGCAGTACTTC. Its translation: CASSPKTSSRLAEQYF.

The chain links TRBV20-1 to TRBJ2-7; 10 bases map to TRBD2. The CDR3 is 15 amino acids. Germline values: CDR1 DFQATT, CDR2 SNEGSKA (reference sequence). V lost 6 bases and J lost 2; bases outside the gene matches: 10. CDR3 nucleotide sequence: TGCAGTGCCAATAACCCTAGCGGGGGAACCTACGAGCAGTACTTC. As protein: CSANNPSGGTYEQYF.

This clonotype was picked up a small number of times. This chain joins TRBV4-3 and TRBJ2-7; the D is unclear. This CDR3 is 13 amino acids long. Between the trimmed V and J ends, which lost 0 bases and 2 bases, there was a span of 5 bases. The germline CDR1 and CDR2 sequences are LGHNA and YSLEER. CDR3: CASSQDTPYEQYF. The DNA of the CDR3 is TGCGCCAGCAGCCAAGATACCCCCTACGAGCAGTACTTC.

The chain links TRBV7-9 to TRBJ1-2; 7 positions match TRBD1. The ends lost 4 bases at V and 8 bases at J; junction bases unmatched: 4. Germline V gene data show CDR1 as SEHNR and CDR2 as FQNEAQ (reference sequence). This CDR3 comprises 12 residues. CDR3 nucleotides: TGTGCCAGCAGCTACGACAGGGACGGCTACACCTTC. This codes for CASSYDRDGYTF.

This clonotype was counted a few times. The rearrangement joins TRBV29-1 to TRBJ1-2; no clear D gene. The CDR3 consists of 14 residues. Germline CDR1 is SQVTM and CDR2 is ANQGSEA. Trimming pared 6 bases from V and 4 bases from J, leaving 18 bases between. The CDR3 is CSVEGLANLYGYTF. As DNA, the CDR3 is TGCAGCGTGGAGGGTCTTGCCAATCTCTATGGCTACACCTTC.

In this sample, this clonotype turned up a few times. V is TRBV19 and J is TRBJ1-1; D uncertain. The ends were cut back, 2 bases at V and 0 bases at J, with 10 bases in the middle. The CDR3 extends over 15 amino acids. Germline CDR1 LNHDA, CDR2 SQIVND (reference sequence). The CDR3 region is CASSITQVLNTEAFF. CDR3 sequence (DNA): TGTGCCAGTAGTATAACTCAGGTTTTGAACACTGAAGCTTTCTTT.

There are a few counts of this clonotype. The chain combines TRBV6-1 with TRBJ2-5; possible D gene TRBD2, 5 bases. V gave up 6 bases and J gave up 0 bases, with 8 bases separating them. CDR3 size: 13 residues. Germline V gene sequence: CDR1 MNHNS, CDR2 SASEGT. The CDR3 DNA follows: TGTGCCAGCAGCAGGACTGACCAAGAGACCCAGTACTTC. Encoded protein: CASSRTDQETQYF.

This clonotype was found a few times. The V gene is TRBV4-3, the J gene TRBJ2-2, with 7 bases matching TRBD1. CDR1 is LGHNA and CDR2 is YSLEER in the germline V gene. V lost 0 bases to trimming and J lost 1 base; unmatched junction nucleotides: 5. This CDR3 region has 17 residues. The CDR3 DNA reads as TGCGCCAGCAGCCAAGATCGGAGACAGGGGAACACCGGGGAGCTGTTTTTT. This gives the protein CASSQDRRQGNTGELFF.

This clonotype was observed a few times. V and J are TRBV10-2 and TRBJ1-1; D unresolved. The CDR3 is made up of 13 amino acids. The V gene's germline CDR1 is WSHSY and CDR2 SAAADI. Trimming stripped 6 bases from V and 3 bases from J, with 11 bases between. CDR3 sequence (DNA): TGCGCCAGCAGCCCTGGACGGTACACTGAAGCTTTCTTT. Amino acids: CASSPGRYTEAFF.

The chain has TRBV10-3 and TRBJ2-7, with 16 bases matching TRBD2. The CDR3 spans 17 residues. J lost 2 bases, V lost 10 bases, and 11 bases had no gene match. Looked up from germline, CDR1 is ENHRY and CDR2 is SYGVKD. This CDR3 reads CATQGLAGGPDAYEQYF. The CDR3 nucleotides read TGTGCCACCCAGGGACTAGCGGGGGGGCCCGACGCCTACGAGCAGTACTTC.

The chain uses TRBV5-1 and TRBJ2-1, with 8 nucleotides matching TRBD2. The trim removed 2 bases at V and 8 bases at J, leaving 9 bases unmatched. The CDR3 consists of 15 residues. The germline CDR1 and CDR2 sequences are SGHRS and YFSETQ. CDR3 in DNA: TGCGCCAGCAGCTTATCACGGGGGGGCGCGGATGAGCAGTTCTTC. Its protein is CASSLSRGGADEQFF.

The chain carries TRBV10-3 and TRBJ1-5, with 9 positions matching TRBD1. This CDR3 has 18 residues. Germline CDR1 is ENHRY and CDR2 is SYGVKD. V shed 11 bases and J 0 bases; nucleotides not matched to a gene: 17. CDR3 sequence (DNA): TGTGCCGCCTCAACTTGGTGGACAGGGGCGGTTAGCAATCAGCCCCAGCATTTT. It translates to CAASTWWTGAVSNQPQHF.

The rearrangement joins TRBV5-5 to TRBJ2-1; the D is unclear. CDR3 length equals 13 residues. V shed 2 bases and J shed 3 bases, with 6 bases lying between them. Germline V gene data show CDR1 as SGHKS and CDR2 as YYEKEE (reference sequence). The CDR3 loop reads CASSLSIYNEQFF. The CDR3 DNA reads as TGTGCCAGCAGCTTAAGCATCTACAATGAGCAGTTCTTC. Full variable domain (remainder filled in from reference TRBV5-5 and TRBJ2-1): DAGVTQSPTHLIKTRGQQVTLRCSPISGHKSVSWYQQVLGQGPQFIFQYYEKEERGRGNFPDRFSARQFPNYSSELNVNALLLGDSALYLCASSLSIYNEQFFGPGTRLTVL.

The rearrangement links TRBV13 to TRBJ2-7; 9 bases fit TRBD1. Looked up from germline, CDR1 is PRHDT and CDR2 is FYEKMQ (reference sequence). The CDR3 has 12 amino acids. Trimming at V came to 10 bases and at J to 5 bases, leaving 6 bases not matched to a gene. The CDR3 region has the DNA TGTGCCACCGGGACAGGGTCGCACGAGCAGTACTTC. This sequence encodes CATGTGSHEQYF.

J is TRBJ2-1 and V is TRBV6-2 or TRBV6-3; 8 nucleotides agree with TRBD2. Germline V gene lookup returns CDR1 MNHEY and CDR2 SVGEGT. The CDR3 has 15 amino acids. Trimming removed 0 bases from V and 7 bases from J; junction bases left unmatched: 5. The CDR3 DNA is TGTGCCAGCAGTTACTCAGGGACTAGTACGAATGAGCAGTTCTTC. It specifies CASSYSGTSTNEQFF.

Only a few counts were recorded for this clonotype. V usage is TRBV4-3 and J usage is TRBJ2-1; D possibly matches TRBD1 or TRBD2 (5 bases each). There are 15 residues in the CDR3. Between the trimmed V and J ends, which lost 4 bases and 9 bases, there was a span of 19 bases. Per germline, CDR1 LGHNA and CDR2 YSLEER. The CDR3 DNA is TGCGCCAGCAGCCCCTTGGGGGACGCCGAGAGTGAGCAGTTCTTC. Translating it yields CASSPLGDAESEQFF.

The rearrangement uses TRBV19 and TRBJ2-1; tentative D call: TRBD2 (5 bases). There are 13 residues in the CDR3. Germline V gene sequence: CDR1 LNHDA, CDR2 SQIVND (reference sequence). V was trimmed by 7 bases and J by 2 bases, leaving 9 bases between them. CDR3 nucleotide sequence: TGTGCCAGTAACTACGGGACCTACAATGAGCAGTTCTTC. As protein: CASNYGTYNEQFF.